One sample yielded the 29 T cell receptor beta chains listed below, sequenced in a study of Ad26.COV2.S vaccination and SARS-CoV-2 variants. Regarding treatment: 19 received Ad26.COV2.S at low or high dose, single or two shots; about 5 received placebo; per-sample allocation not given. Samples came from day 63 after the first vaccine or placebo injection. The data were produced by immunoSEQ multiplex PCR, yet TCRdb's version contains in-frame clones alone and is incomplete. This sample has about 440,000 clones; 90% occur once, and the top ten carry about 4.4%. The sample consisted of peripheral blood, taken in a trial of Ad26.COV2.S vaccine versus placebo. The receptors stem from a person aged 18-65 years who received the Ad26.COV2.S COVID-19 vaccine or a placebo.

The chain recombines TRBV19 with TRBJ2-1; TRBD2 matches at 10 bases. With V trimmed by 10 bases and J by 3 bases, 6 bases remained unmatched. The CDR3 extends over 14 amino acids. Germline values: CDR1 LNHDA, CDR2 SQIVND (reference sequence). In DNA, the CDR3 is TGTGCCACCGCGGGGACTAGCGACTACAATGAGCAGTTCTTC. Amino acid sequence: CATAGTSDYNEQFF.

J is TRBJ2-1 and V is TRBV5-1, with 8 bases identical to TRBD2. There are 15 residues in the CDR3. The germline V gene has CDR1 SGHRS and CDR2 YFSETQ. V shed 5 bases and J 6 bases; nucleotides not matched to a gene: 10. This CDR3 reads CASRESGRVSNEQFF. The DNA of the CDR3 is TGCGCCAGCAGGGAAAGCGGGAGAGTAAGCAATGAGCAGTTCTTC.

The rearrangement uses TRBV7-9 and TRBJ2-1, with D possibly being TRBD2 (6 bases). The V gene's germline CDR1 is SEHNR and CDR2 FQNEAQ (reference sequence). V lost 3 bases and J lost 3, with 18 bases in between. The CDR3 covers 17 residues. The CDR3 reads CASSLSGRGPRYNEQFF. The CDR3 coding sequence is TGTGCCAGCAGCTTGAGTGGGCGGGGCCCTCGCTACAATGAGCAGTTCTTC.

The chain couples TRBV3-1 (or the pseudogene TRBV3-2) to TRBJ2-2; perhaps TRBD2 as D (6 bases). Per the germline V gene, CDR1 is LGHDT and CDR2 is YNNKEL (reference sequence). V was cut by 3 bases and J by 3 bases, with 11 bases left in between. The CDR3 extends over 15 amino acids. As DNA, the CDR3 is TGTGCCAGCAGCCAGCGGGGTCTTCACACCGGGGAGCTGTTTTTT. Protein sequence: CASSQRGLHTGELFF.

This clone came up once. V gene TRBV10-3 combines with J gene TRBJ1-1, with D perhaps TRBD1 (6 bases). CDR3 length: 14 amino acids. Looked up from germline, CDR1 is ENHRY and CDR2 is SYGVKD. V gave up 0 bases and J gave up 5 bases, with 10 bases separating them. The CDR3 DNA sequence: TGTGCCATCAGTGAGTCCCAAGGGGGGACTGAAGCTTTCTTT. This encodes CAISESQGGTEAFF.

The rearrangement uses TRBV19 and TRBJ2-2; tentative D call: TRBD2 (7 bases). The CDR3 consists of 14 residues. Germline CDR1 reads LNHDA; CDR2 reads SQIVND (reference sequence). With 6 bases removed from V and 3 bases from J, the gap between germline ends came to 11 bases. This CDR3 is CASRGEGDTGELFF. In nucleotides, the CDR3 is TGTGCCAGTAGGGGGGAGGGGGACACCGGGGAGCTGTTTTTT. The variable domain in full, completed from reference TRBV19 and TRBJ2-2, reads DGGITQSPKYLFRKEGQNVTLSCEQNLNHDAMYWYRQDPGQGLRLIYYSQIVNDFQKGDIAEGYSVSREKKESFPLTVTSAQKNPTAFYLCASRGEGDTGELFFGEGSRLTVL.

CDR3: CASSSGGDNEQFF. The DNA of the CDR3 is TGCGCCAGCAGCTCGGGAGGGGACAATGAGCAGTTCTTC. The J gene is TRBJ2-1, the V gene TRBV5-1, with 8 bases fitting TRBD2. J was trimmed by 5 bases and V by 3 bases; bases with no gene match: 1. CDR1 is SGHRS and CDR2 is YFSETQ in the germline V gene. The CDR3 extends over 13 amino acids.

V is TRBV15 and J is TRBJ2-7, with D unresolved. CDR3 size: 14 residues. The V end was cut by 0 bases, the J end by 0 bases, with 6 bases between. From germline, CDR1 is LNHNV and CDR2 YYDKDF (reference sequence). The CDR3 bases are TGTGCCACCAGCAGAGATCTTAGCTCCTACGAGCAGTACTTC. It yields the protein CATSRDLSSYEQYF.

The V and J genes are TRBV3-1 (or the pseudogene TRBV3-2) and TRBJ2-5, with D hard to call. The ends were cut back, 0 bases at V and 4 bases at J, with 3 bases in the middle. The CDR3 has 12 amino acids. CDR1 LGHDT and CDR2 YNNKEL come from the germline V gene (reference sequence). The CDR3: CASSQERETQYF. The DNA of the CDR3 is TGTGCCAGCAGCCAAGAACGAGAGACCCAGTACTTC.

This clone was observed at least ten times. The chain employs TRBV9 and TRBJ1-4; 8 bases fit TRBD1. Germline CDR1 is SGDLS and CDR2 is YYNGEE. The CDR3 runs to 14 residues. J gave up 8 bases and V 0 bases, and 3 bases lay outside the gene matches. The CDR3 DNA follows: TGTGCCAGCAGCGTAGCAGGGGGCCTGGAAAAACTGTTTTTT. It is translated as CASSVAGGLEKLFF.

The rearrangement links TRBV19 to TRBJ2-7; 14 bases fit TRBD2. Germline CDR1 LNHDA, CDR2 SQIVND (reference sequence). V was pared by 6 bases and J by 3 bases, with 7 bases of the junction left unmatched. The CDR3 sequence is 16 residues long. As DNA, the CDR3 is TGTGCCAGTAGCCCTCTGGGACTAGCGGGAGTCTACGAGCAGTACTTC. It is translated as CASSPLGLAGVYEQYF.

This clone showed up just a few times. The chain couples TRBV24-1 to TRBJ2-2; 11 nucleotides agree with TRBD2. The CDR3 is made up of 18 amino acids. The junction had 13 bases not matched to a gene; V was cut back by 4 bases and J by 7 bases. CDR1 KGHDR and CDR2 SFDVKD come from the germline V gene. The CDR3 protein is CATSDPPASGRMGGELFF. The CDR3 region has the DNA TGTGCCACCAGTGACCCCCCGGCTAGCGGGAGGATGGGCGGGGAGCTGTTTTTT.

V usage is TRBV7-2 and J usage is TRBJ1-1; no clear D. V lost 3 bases and J lost 1, with 9 bases in between. This CDR3 is built from 14 residues. Germline loops: CDR1 SGHTA, CDR2 FQGNSA. DNA of the CDR3: TGTGCCAGCAGCTTCGGACGCGGGAACACTGAAGCTTTCTTT. Translation: CASSFGRGNTEAFF.

J is TRBJ1-6 and V is TRBV18; D may be TRBD1 (6 bases). Germline assignment: CDR1 KGHSH and CDR2 LQKENI. This CDR3 has 16 amino acids. With 4 bases removed from V and 8 bases from J, the gap between germline ends came to 18 bases. This chain's CDR3 is CASSLTGRGMDSPLHF. The DNA for the CDR3 is TGTGCCAGCTCACTTACAGGGAGGGGTATGGATTCACCCCTCCACTTT.

This clone is a singleton in its sample. V and J are TRBV28 and TRBJ2-7, with a possible D match to TRBD2 (5 bases). V shed 3 bases and J shed 3 bases, with 12 bases lying between them. This CDR3 spans 14 amino acids. Germline loops: CDR1 MDHEN, CDR2 SYDVKM. Here the CDR3 DNA reads TGTGCCAGCAGTTTCGAGGGTCCCCGCTACGAGCAGTACTTC. Translating it yields CASSFEGPRYEQYF.

This CDR3 reads CATGTSVSNEQFF. The CDR3 DNA reads TGTGCCACCGGGACTAGCGTGAGCAATGAGCAGTTCTTC. This rearrangement joins TRBV10-3 to TRBJ2-1, with 10 bases identical to TRBD2. V trimming: 10 bases; J trimming: 6 bases; junction bases outside the gene matches: 6. This CDR3 contains 13 residues. CDR1 is ENHRY and CDR2 is SYGVKD in the germline V gene.

The chain joins TRBV14 to TRBJ2-1, with D possibly called TRBD1 or TRBD2 (5 bases each). V dropped 4 bases and J dropped 4 bases, with 17 bases sitting between them. Germline V gives CDR1 SGHDN, CDR2 FVKESK. The CDR3 loop spans 16 amino acids. CDR3 region: CASSPRTGAFYNEQFF. The CDR3 DNA reads as TGTGCCAGCAGCCCCCGTACCGGGGCCTTTTACAATGAGCAGTTCTTC.

The V gene is TRBV19, the J gene TRBJ1-1; the D is unclear. Deletions cut 1 base from V and 0 bases from J, with 9 bases between. The CDR3 loop spans 15 amino acids. Germline CDR1 reads LNHDA; CDR2 reads SQIVND (reference sequence). The CDR3 DNA reads as TGTGCCAGTAGTATAGGTGCGAGCATGAACACTGAAGCTTTCTTT. Its protein is CASSIGASMNTEAFF.

This chain joins TRBV28 and TRBJ2-5; 7 bases are a match to TRBD1. V was pared by 6 bases and J by 4 bases, with 11 bases of the junction left unmatched. Germline-derived CDR1 and CDR2 are MDHEN and SYDVKM. The CDR3 is 15 amino acids. The DNA for the CDR3 is TGTGCCAGCAGCTCGACAGGGACCTTTTTAGAGACCCAGTACTTC. Protein: CASSSTGTFLETQYF. Drawing the rest from reference TRBV28 and TRBJ2-5, the complete variable domain is DVKVTQSSRYLVKRTGEKVFLECVQDMDHENMFWYRQDPGLGLRLIYFSYDVKMKEKGDIPEGYSVSREKKERFSLILESASTNQTSMYLCASSSTGTFLETQYFGPGTRLLVL.

The V and J genes are TRBV6-1 and TRBJ2-5; 11 bases are a match to TRBD2. Germline V CDR1 and CDR2: MNHNS, SASEGT. The CDR3 consists of 18 residues. The trim removed 2 bases at V and 1 base at J, leaving 9 bases unmatched. The CDR3 here is CASSERTSGSLLQETQYF. In DNA form, the CDR3 reads TGTGCCAGCAGTGAACGCACTAGCGGGAGTCTCCTCCAAGAGACCCAGTACTTC.

The chain is built from TRBV30 and TRBJ1-1; D gene ambiguous. Germline V lookup: CDR1 GTSNPN, CDR2 SVGIG (reference sequence). Trimming removed 3 bases at V and 7 bases at J, with 9 bases between. The CDR3 sequence is 11 residues long. The CDR3: CAWSLDREAFF. The DNA of the CDR3 is TGTGCCTGGAGCCTAGACCGTGAAGCTTTCTTT.

The chain has TRBV7-8 and TRBJ2-7; TRBD1 or TRBD2 may be the D gene (6 bases each). Germline V gene lookup returns CDR1 SGHVS and CDR2 FQNEAQ. V shed 1 base and J shed 4 bases, with 14 bases lying between them. The CDR3 has 15 amino acids. CDR3 bases: TGTGCCAGCAGCTTAGAGGGGGGACTCCAATACGAGCAGTACTTC. Protein sequence: CASSLEGGLQYEQYF. Using reference TRBV7-8 and TRBJ2-7 for the parts outside the CDR3, the full variable domain is GAGVSQSPRYKVAKRGQDVALRCDPISGHVSLFWYQQALGQGPEFLTYFQNEAQLDKSGLPSDRFFAERPEGSVSTLKIQRTQQEDSAVYLCASSLEGGLQYEQYFGPGTRLTVT.

The chain is built from TRBV10-3 and TRBJ2-7; TRBD2 might be the D (5 bases). This CDR3 is 14 amino acids long. CDR1 is ENHRY and CDR2 is SYGVKD in the germline V gene. V was shortened by 5 bases and J by 6 bases, with 17 bases between the two germline ends. CDR3 nucleotides: TGTGCCATCAGTCCCCAGCCCGGGCTAGCCGAGCAGTACTTC. Translation gives CAISPQPGLAEQYF.

The V call is TRBV4-3, the J call TRBJ2-7; no clear D. The CDR3 covers 13 residues. Between the trimmed V and J ends, which lost 0 bases and 2 bases, there was a span of 5 bases. Germline V gene lookup returns CDR1 LGHNA and CDR2 YSLEER. CDR3 amino acids: CASSQDLTYEQYF. The CDR3 nucleotides are TGCGCCAGCAGCCAAGATCTAACCTACGAGCAGTACTTC.

The chain links TRBV27 to TRBJ1-5, with D perhaps matching TRBD1 (5 bases). V was cut by 2 bases and J by 0 bases, with 17 bases left in between. This CDR3 is 18 amino acids long. Germline V CDR1 and CDR2: MNHEY, SMNVEV (reference sequence). The CDR3 DNA sequence: TGTGCCAGCAGTTTAGGAAACCCGAACGGGGGTAGCAATCAGCCCCAGCATTTT. Translated, it gives CASSLGNPNGGSNQPQHF.

The rearrangement uses TRBV4-2 and TRBJ2-3; 9 bases align to TRBD2. Germline assignment: CDR1 LGHNA and CDR2 YNFKEQ. V lost 1 base and J lost 2; bases outside the gene matches: 10. This CDR3 is 18 amino acids long. CDR3 coding DNA: TGTGCCAGCAGCCAAGGCCTAGCGGGACCAACCTCCACAGATACGCAGTATTTT. Its translation: CASSQGLAGPTSTDTQYF.

The gene calls are TRBV19 and TRBJ1-5; D is unresolved. This CDR3 comprises 14 residues. V lost 1 base and J lost 9, with 13 bases in between. The germline gives CDR1 LNHDA, CDR2 SQIVND (reference sequence). The CDR3 spells CASSIALEGLPQHF. The CDR3, as DNA: TGTGCCAGTAGTATAGCACTGGAGGGTTTGCCCCAGCATTTT.

The gene calls are TRBV18 and TRBJ1-4, with D possibly matching TRBD1 (5 bases). There are 13 residues in the CDR3. In germline, CDR1 is KGHSH, CDR2 LQKENI. With 1 base removed from V and 16 bases from J, the gap between germline ends came to 16 bases. CDR3 nucleotide sequence: TGTGCCAGCTCACCACGGGGAACAGGCGAGCGGTTTTTT. Residues: CASSPRGTGERFF.

The rearrangement uses TRBV4-1 and TRBJ2-2; no reliable D call. CDR3 length: 12 amino acids. Germline V gene sequence: CDR1 MGHRA, CDR2 YSYEKL. V was trimmed by 4 bases and J by 6 bases, leaving 6 bases between them. In nucleotides, the CDR3 is TGCGCCAGCAGCCCCCGTCCCGGGGAGCTGTTTTTT. Its protein is CASSPRPGELFF.